This entry describes one T cell receptor (beta chain). Its antigen is as yet unknown. The sample originates from a study of cytomegalovirus exposure and HLA in healthy donors. Study-level findings and limits: Altogether, some 160 TCR beta chains were recorded as cytomegalovirus-associated.

The PCR had 60 Vbeta and 13 Jbeta primers. Profiling relied on immunoSEQ multiplex PCR, and the TCRdb table lists in-frame clones only, not all of them. The sample carries fewer than 250,000 clones, 60% to 80% recorded once. The CDR3 is 15 residues long. Germline V gene data show CDR1 as MDHEN and CDR2 as SYDVKM. V was pared by 2 bases and J by 1 base, with 12 bases between. The sample comprised PBMCs. The chain recombines TRBV28 with TRBJ2-7, with D maybe TRBD1 (6 bases). This sequence was found in a woman in her 30s in good health and CMV-seropositive. The CDR3 spells CASSLTGGSSYEQYF. Written as DNA, the CDR3 is TGTGCCAGCAGTTTAACTGGGGGCTCTTCCTACGAGCAGTACTTC.